The TCR beta chain described here comes from a study of response to subunit inactivated influenza vaccine. Study-level results: The authors proposed limited new T cell recruitment per seasonal influenza vaccination.

TCRdb re-called the RT-PCR reads with MiXCR, one entry per CDR3 protein. Among some 300,000 distinct CDR3 sequences listed, about 20% were seen once. The CDR3 length is 13 residues. Trimming pared 7 bases from V and 4 bases from J, leaving 10 bases between. Germline V gene data show CDR1 as WSHSY and CDR2 as SAAADI. This clonotype was seen a handful of times. The antigen is undetermined. This receptor was identified in a man in his fifties or sixties who received an inactivated influenza vaccine. The chain carries TRBV10-2 and TRBJ1-4, with D uncertain. Material: PBMCs from blood, obtained 21 months after vaccination. The chain's CDR3 is CASTVRSNEKLFF. The CDR3 nucleotides are TGCGCCAGCACGGTCCGAAGTAATGAAAAACTGTTTTTT.